This T cell receptor (beta chain) was recorded in a study of CD8 T cells in ankylosing spondylitis. Study findings and constraints: A TCR beta motif of roughly 8 highly homologous variants seemed to mark ankylosing spondylitis blood.

V lost 8 bases and J lost 3; bases outside the gene matches: 8. The CDR3 extends over 15 amino acids. CDR1 and CDR2 (germline): SNHLY, FYNNEI. Turning to this clonotype: Its antigen is not identified.

TCRdb analysed the 5' RACE reads with MiXCR anew, one entry per CDR3 protein. The sample lists some 400,000 distinct CDR3 sequences, about a fifth occurring once. This receptor was obtained from a male donor with ankylosing spondylitis. The sequenced material came from blood, either unsorted or a sorted T cell fraction (not recorded which). The chain recombines TRBV2 with TRBJ2-3; 10 bases agree with TRBD2. The CDR3 protein is CASAKASGRTDTQYF. The CDR3 DNA sequence: TGTGCCAGCGCGAAGGCTAGCGGGAGAACAGATACGCAGTATTTT.